This TCR beta chain stems from a study of Tregs in tolerant kidney transplant recipients. The method was immunoSEQ multiplex PCR; TCRdb's version includes in-frame clones alone and lacks a portion of them. Here the sample spans about 64,000 clones, over 75% being singletons. This clone was observed once. The antigen is not known. Study results and limitations: The small number of patients limits these findings pending further validation.

There are 14 residues in the CDR3. The trim removed 5 bases at V and 4 bases at J, leaving 5 bases unmatched. Germline V CDR1 and CDR2: SSHAT, FNYEAQ (reference sequence). Recipients received nonmyeloablative bone marrow transplants from related graft donors, with transient mixed chimerism. This chain connects TRBV7-7 to TRBJ2-1, with 7 bases aligning to TRBD1. The clonotype comes from a human patient who received a combined kidney and bone marrow transplant. Part of the T cells may come from the graft donor. The specimen was CD4+ T cells from blood (PBMCs), collected 6 months after the transplant. CDR3 amino acids: CASSPQTGYNEQFF. The DNA for the CDR3 is TGTGCCAGCAGCCCCCAGACAGGGTACAATGAGCAGTTCTTC.